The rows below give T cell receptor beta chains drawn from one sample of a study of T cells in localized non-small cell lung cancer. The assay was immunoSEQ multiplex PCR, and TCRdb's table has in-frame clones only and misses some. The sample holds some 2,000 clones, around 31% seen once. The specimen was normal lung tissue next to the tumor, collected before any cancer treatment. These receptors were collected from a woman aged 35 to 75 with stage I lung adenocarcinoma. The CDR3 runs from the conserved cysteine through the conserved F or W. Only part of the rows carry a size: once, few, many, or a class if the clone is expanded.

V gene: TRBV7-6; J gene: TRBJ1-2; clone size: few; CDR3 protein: CASSPDRASNYGYTF
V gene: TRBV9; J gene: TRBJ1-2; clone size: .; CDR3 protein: CASSAKGARDYGYTF
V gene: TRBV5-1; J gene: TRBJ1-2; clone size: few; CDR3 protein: CASSWEGRSNYGYTF
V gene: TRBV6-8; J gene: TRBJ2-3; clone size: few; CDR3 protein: CAISGLAGASSTDTQYF
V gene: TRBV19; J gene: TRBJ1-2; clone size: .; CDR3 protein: CASTPIGDRGLGYGYTF
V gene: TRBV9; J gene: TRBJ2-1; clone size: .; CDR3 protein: CASSAPGLVLGEQFF
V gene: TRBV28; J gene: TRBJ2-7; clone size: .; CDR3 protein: CASSSLRQGSYSYEQYF
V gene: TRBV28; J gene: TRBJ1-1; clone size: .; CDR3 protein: CASSRDRNTEAFF
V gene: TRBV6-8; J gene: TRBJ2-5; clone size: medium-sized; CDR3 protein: CASSARQTETQYF
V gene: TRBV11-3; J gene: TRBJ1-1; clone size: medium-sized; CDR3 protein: CASSPMGIRNTEAFF
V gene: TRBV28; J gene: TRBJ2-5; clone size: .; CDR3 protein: CASRSLGKGETQYF
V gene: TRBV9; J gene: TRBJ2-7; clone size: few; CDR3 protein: CAGYSGSSYEQYF
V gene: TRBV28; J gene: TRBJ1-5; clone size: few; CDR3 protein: CASSLGTGTGTDSNQPQHF
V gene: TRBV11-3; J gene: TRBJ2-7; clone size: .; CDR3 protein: CASSWRVGTGGYEQYF